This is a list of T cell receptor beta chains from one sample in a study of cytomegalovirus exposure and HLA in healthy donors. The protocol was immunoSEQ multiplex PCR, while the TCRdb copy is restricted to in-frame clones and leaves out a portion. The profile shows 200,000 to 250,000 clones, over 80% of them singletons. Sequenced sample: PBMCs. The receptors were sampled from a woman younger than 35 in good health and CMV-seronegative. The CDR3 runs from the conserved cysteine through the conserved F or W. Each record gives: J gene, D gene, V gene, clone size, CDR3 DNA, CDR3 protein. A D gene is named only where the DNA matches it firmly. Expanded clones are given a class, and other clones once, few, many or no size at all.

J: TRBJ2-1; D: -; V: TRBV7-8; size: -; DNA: TGTGCCAGCAGCTTATTTTTTACAGATCTAAGGCTACGGGGCTACAATGAGCAGTTCTTC; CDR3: CASSLFFTDLRLRGYNEQFF
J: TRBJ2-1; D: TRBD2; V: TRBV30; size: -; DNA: TGTGCCTGGAGTGTAGACGGGCTAGCGGGATATGAGCAGTTCTTC; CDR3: CAWSVDGLAGYEQFF
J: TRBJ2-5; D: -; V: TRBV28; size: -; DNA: TGTGCCAGCAGTTTCTCTAAGCTCCGGGAGACCCAGTACTTC; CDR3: CASSFSKLRETQYF
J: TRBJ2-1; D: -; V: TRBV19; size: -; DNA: TGTGCCAGTAGTATAAGGCAGGGCCGGGGCAATGAGCAGTTCTTC; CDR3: CASSIRQGRGNEQFF
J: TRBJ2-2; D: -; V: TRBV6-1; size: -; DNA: TGTGCCAGCAGTGAATTGGGTGGCGGGGAGCTGTTTTTT; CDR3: CASSELGGGELFF
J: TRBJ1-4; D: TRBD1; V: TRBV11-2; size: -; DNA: TGTGCCAGCAGCTTAGGAGGGGGCTCTAATGAAAAACTGTTTTTT; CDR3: CASSLGGGSNEKLFF
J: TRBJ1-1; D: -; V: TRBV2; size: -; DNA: TGTGCCAGCAGTGAAGCACAATGGAGTTTCATGAACACTGAAGCTTTCTTT; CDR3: CASSEAQWSFMNTEAFF
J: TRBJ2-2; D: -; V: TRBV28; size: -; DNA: TGTGCCAGCAGTTTGTTGACCGGGGAGCTGTTTTTT; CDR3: CASSLLTGELFF
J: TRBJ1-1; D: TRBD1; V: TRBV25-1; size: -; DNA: TGTGCCAGCAGTGACAGGGGGAATCTAGGCACTGAAGCTTTCTTT; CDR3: CASSDRGNLGTEAFF
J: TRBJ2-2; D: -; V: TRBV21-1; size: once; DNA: TGTGCCAGCAGCAAAGGAACGGTGAAGCGGGAGTGCACCGGGGAGCTGTTTTTT; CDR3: CASSKGTVKRECTGELFF
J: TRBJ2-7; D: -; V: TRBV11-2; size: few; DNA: TGTGCCAGCAGCTTAGAGTGGACGGAGGCCTACGAGCAGTACTTC; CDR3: CASSLEWTEAYEQYF
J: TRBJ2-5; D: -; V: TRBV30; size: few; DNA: TGTGCCTGGAGTGGACTTCAAGGCGGCAGGACCCAGTACTTC; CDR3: CAWSGLQGGRTQYF
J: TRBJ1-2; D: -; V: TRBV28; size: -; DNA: TGTGCCAGCAGTTTTTCCTTCCTCCCGGGCTACACCTTC; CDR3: CASSFSFLPGYTF
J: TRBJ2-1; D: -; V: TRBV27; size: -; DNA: TGTGCCAGCAGCCGAAGAACGTCGTACGGGATTACTGAGCAGTTCTTC; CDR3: CASSRRTSYGITEQFF
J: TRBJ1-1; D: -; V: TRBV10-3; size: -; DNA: TGTGCCATCAGTGAGTGGTCGATAGGGGGAGGTGAAGCTTTCTTT; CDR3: CAISEWSIGGGEAFF
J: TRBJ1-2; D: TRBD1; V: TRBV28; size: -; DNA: TGTGCCAGCAGTTTTGAGGACAGGGACCCTTTCTTC; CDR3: CASSFEDRDPFF
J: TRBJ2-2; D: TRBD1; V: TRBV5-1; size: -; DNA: TGCGCCAGCAGACTACAGGGGGCGAACACCGGGGAGCTGTTTTTT; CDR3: CASRLQGANTGELFF
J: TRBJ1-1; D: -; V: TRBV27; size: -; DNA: TGTGCCAGCAGTTTTACCGTACTCATGAACACTGAAGCTTTCTTT; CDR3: CASSFTVLMNTEAFF
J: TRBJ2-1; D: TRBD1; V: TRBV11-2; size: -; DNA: TGTGCCAGCAGCTCGGGACAGATCAATGAGCAGTTCTTC; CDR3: CASSSGQINEQFF
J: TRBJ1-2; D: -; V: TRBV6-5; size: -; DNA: TGTGCCAGCAGAAGGGATTCGTATGGCTACACCTTC; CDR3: CASRRDSYGYTF
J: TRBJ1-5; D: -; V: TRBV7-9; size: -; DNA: TGTGCCAGCAGCGCGGGCAGTTATAGCAATCAGCCCCAGCATTTT; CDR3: CASSAGSYSNQPQHF
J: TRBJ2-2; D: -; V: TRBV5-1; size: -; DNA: TGCGCCAGCAGCTTGGGACTTACGAACACCGGGGAGCTGTTTTTT; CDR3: CASSLGLTNTGELFF
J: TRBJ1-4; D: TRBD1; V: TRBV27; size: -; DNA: TGTGCCACCCGGACAGGGACTAATGAAAAACTGTTTTTT; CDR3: CATRTGTNEKLFF
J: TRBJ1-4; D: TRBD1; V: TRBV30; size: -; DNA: TGTGCCTGGGGGACAGATGAAAAACTGTTTTTT; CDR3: CAWGTDEKLFF
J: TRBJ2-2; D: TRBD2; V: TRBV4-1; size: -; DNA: TGCGCCAGCAGCCAAGACGCTAGCGGGAGCCCCGGGGAGCTGTTTTTT; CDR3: CASSQDASGSPGELFF
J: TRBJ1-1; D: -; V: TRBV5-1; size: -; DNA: TGCGCCAGCAGCACCGCAGGGGACACTGAAGCTTTCTTT; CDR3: CASSTAGDTEAFF
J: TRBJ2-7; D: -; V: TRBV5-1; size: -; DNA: TGCGCCAGCAGCAAAGATGCAGGGGTTTCGTACTTC; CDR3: CASSKDAGVSYF
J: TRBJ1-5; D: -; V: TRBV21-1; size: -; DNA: TGTGCCAGCAGCGAGGGACAACCTATAGTAAGCAATCAGCCCCAGCATTTT; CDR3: CASSEGQPIVSNQPQHF
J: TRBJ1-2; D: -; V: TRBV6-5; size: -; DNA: TGTGCCAGCAGTTACTTCCGGGGGGGGCTCGGTGGCTACACCTTC; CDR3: CASSYFRGGLGGYTF
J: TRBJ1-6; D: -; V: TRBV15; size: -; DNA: TGTGCCACCAGCAGCCCATCGTCGGTTAATTCACCCCTCCACTTT; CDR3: CATSSPSSVNSPLHF
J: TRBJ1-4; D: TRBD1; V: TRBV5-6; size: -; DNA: TGTGCCAGCAGGTCCAGGGGGGGAGGTGAAAAACTGTTTTTT; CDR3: CASRSRGGGEKLFF
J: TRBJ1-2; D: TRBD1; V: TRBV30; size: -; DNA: TGTGCCTGGTCCCCGGACAGGGGCTATGGCTACACCTTC; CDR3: CAWSPDRGYGYTF
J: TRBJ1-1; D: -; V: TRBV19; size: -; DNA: TGTGCCAGTAGTATGCCCCCGATGGAAGGGATTGATTCTGAAGCTTTCTTT; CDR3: CASSMPPMEGIDSEAFF
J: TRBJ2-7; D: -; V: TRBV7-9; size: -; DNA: TGTGCCAGCAGTTTGGTCGGTTACGAGCAGTACTTC; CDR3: CASSLVGYEQYF
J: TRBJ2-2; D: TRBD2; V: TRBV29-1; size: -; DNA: TGCAGCGTTGTGGGACTAGCGAATACCTTAGGGGGGGAGCTGTTTTTT; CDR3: CSVVGLANTLGGELFF
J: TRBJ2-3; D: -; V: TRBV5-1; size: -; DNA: TGCGCCAGCAGCTTGTCGGGGTTTAGCACAGATACGCAGTATTTT; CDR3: CASSLSGFSTDTQYF
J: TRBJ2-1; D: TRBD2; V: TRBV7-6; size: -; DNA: TGTGCCAGCAGCTTGGACGGGAGGGCTAGGGAGCAGTTCTTC; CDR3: CASSLDGRAREQFF
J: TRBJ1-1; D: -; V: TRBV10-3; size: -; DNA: TGTGCCATCAGTGTGGGGACTGACACTGAAGCTTTCTTT; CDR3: CAISVGTDTEAFF
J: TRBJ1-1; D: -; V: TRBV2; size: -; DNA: TGTGCCAGCAGTCGCGGCTCTTCGAACACTGAAGCTTTCTTT; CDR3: CASSRGSSNTEAFF
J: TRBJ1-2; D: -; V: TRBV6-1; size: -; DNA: TGTGCCAGCAGCGGCTGGCAGGGGCCCTATGGCTACACCTTC; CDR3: CASSGWQGPYGYTF
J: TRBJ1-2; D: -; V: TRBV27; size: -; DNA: TGTGCCAGCAGTCCCCAGGGTAACTATGGCTACACCTTC; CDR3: CASSPQGNYGYTF
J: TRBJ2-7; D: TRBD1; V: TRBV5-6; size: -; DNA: TGTGCCAGCAGCTTGGAAGGGACAGGGGGCTACGAGCAGTACTTC; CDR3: CASSLEGTGGYEQYF
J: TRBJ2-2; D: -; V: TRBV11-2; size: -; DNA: TGTGCCCTCCCCCCAGGGTTCGCCGGGGAGCTGTTTTTT; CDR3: CALPPGFAGELFF
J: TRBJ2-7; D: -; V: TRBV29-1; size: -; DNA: TGCAGCGTTGAAGGGGCAGGCAGCGGCGAGCAGTACTTC; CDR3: CSVEGAGSGEQYF